This TCR beta chain came from a study of neoadjuvant anti-PD-1 for oral cavity cancer. The study, taken as a whole, reports: With three patients per group, TCR findings need larger cohorts.

The time point was: after neoadjuvant nivolumab, at surgical resection. Stage II-IVA oral cavity squamous cell carcinoma was new and untreated by systemic or radiation therapy. PBMC libraries mostly used 480 ng of input genomic DNA, with six replicates per sample. The method was immunoSEQ multiplex PCR; TCRdb's version includes in-frame clones alone and lacks a portion of them. The sample lists about 9,800 clones, 60% to 70% occurring once. Germline CDR1 SGHVS, CDR2 FQNEAQ. The CDR3 is made up of 13 amino acids. The junction had 7 bases not matched to a gene; V was cut back by 3 bases and J by 9 bases. This clone occurred a few times. Its antigen is not known.

V is TRBV7-8 and J is TRBJ1-1; TRBD1 matches at 7 bases. The starting material was PBMCs, obtained after nivolumab (anti-PD-1) treatment. This clonotype was sampled from a person between 40 and 85 years old with oral cavity squamous cell carcinoma. CDR3 coding DNA: TGTGCCAGCAGCTTTGCCAGGGACAGTAAAGCTTTCTTT. Translated, it gives CASSFARDSKAFF.